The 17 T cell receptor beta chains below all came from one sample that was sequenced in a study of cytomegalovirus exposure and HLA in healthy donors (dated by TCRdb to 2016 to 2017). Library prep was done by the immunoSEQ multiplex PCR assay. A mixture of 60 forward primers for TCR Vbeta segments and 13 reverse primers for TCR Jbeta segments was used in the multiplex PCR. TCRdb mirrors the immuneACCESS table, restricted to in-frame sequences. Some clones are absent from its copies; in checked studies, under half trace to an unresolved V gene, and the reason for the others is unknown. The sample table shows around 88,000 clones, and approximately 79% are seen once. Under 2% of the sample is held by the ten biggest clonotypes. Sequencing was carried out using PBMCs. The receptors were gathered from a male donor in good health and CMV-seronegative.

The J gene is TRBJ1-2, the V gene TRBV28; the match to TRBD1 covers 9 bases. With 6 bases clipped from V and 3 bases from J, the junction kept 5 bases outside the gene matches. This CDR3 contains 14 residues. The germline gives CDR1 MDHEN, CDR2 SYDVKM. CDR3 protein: CASRSTGGDYGYTF. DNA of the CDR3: TGTGCCAGCAGGTCCACAGGGGGCGACTATGGCTACACCTTC.

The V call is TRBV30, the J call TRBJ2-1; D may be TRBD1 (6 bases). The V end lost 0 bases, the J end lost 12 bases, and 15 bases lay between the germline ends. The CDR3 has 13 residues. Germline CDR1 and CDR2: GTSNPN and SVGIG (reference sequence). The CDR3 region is CAWSVGGRGGQFF. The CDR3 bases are TGTGCCTGGAGTGTCGGTGGGAGAGGGGGGCAGTTCTTC.

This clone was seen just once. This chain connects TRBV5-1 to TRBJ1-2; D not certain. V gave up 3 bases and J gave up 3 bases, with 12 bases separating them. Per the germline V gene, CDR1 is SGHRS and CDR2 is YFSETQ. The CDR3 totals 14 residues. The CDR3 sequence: CASSSTDSHYGYTF. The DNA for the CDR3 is TGCGCCAGCAGCTCTACGGACTCCCACTATGGCTACACCTTC.

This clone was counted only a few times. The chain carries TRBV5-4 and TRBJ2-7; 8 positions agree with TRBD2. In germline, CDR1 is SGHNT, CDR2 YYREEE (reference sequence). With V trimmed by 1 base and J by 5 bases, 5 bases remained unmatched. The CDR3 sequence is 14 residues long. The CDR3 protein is CASSLYAGGNEQYF. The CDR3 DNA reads TGTGCCAGCAGCTTGTACGCGGGAGGCAACGAGCAGTACTTC.

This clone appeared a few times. The CDR3 bases are TGTGCCAGTAGTATAGGGAGATCAGCTGAAGCTTTCTTT. Its translation: CASSIGRSAEAFF. The V and J genes are TRBV19 and TRBJ1-1; D remains unclear. This CDR3 is built from 13 residues. Germline lookup yields CDR1 LNHDA and CDR2 SQIVND (reference sequence). V was pared by 1 base and J by 6 bases, with 9 bases between.

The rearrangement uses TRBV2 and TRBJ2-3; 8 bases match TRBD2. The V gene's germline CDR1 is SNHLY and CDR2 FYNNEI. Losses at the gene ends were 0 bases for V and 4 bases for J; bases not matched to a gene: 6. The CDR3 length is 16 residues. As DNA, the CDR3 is TGTGCCAGCAGTGAAGCGCTTGCGGGAGGAGCAGATACGCAGTATTTT. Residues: CASSEALAGGADTQYF.

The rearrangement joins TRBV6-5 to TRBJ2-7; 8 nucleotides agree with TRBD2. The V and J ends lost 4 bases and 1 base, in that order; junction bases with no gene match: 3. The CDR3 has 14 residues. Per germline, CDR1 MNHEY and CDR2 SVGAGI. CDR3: CASSWERESYEQYF. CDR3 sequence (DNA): TGTGCCAGCAGTTGGGAGCGGGAGTCCTACGAGCAGTACTTC.

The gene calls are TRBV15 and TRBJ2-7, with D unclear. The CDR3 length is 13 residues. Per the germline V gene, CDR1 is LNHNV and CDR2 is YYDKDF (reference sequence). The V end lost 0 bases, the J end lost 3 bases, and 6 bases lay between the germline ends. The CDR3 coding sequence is TGTGCCACCAGCAGAGATTTCGGCTACGAGCAGTACTTC. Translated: CATSRDFGYEQYF. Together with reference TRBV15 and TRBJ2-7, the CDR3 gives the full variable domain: DAMVIQNPRYQVTQFGKPVTLSCSQTLNHNVMYWYQQKSSQAPKLLFHYYDKDFNNEADTPDNFQSRRPNTSFCFLDIRSPGLGDTAMYLCATSRDFGYEQYFGPGTRLTVT.

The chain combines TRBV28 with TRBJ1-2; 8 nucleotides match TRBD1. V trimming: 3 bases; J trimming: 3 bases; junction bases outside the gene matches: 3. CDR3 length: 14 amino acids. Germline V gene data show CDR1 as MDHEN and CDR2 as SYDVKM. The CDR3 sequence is CASSFQGADYGYTF. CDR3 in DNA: TGTGCCAGCAGTTTTCAGGGGGCGGACTATGGCTACACCTTC.

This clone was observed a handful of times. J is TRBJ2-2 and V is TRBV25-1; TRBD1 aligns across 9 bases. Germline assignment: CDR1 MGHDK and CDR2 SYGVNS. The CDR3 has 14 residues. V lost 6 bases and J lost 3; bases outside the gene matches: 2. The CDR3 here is CASRQGADTGELFF. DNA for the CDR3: TGTGCCAGCAGACAGGGGGCGGACACCGGGGAGCTGTTTTTT.

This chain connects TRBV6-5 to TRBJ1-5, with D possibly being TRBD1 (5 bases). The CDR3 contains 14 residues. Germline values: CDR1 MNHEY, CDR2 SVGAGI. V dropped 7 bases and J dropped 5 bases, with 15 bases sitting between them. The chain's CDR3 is CASTPNQGDQPQHF. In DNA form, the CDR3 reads TGTGCCAGCACACCCAACCAAGGGGATCAGCCCCAGCATTTT.

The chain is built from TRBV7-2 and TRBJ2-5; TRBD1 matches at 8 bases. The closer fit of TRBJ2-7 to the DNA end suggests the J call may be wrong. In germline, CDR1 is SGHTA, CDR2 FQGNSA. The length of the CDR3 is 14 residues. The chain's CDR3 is CASSWRGTGDEQYF. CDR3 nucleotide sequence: TGTGCCAGCAGCTGGAGAGGGACAGGCGACGAGCAGTACTTC.

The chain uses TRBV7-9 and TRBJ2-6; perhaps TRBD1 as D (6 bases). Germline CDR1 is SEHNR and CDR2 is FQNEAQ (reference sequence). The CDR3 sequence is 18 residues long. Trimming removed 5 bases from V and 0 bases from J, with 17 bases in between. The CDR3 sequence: CASSRTWDTFSGANVLTF. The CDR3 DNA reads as TGTGCCAGCAGCCGAACTTGGGACACCTTCTCTGGGGCCAACGTCCTGACTTTC.

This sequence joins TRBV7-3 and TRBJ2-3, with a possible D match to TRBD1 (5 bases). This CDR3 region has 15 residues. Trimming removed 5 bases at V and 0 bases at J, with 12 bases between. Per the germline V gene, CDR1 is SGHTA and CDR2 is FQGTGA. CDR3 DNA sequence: TGTGCCAGCAGCCCTAACAGGTTTAGCACAGATACGCAGTATTTT. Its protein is CASSPNRFSTDTQYF.

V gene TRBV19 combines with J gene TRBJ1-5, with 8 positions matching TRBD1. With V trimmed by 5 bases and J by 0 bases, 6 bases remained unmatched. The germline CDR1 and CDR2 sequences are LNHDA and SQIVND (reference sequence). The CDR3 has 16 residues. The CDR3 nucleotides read TGTGCCAGTAGTCTAGGGACAGGTTATAGCAATCAGCCCCAGCATTTT. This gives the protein CASSLGTGYSNQPQHF.

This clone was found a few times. The CDR3 protein is CASSLGGQSTDTQYF. As DNA, the CDR3 is TGTGCCAGCAGCTTAGGGGGACAGAGCACAGATACGCAGTATTTT. The chain uses TRBV7-2 and TRBJ2-3; the match to TRBD1 covers 7 bases. Germline V gene lookup returns CDR1 SGHTA and CDR2 FQGNSA. The CDR3 extends over 15 amino acids. The junction had 1 base not matched to a gene; V was cut back by 1 base and J by 0 bases.

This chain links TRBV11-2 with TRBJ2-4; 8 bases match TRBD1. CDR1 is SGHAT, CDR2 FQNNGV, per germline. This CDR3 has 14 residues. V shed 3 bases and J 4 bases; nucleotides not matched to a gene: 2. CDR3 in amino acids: CASSFQGAKNIQYF. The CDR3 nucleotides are TGTGCCAGCAGCTTCCAGGGGGCGAAAAACATTCAGTACTTC.